The 17 T cell receptor beta chains given below trace back to one sample, sequenced in a study of beta chain features in type 1 diabetes. The entirety of the isolated RNA underwent reverse transcription, so expressed TCRB transcripts were sequenced. The data were produced by immunoSEQ multiplex PCR, yet TCRdb's version contains in-frame clones alone and is incomplete. The sample shows 250,000 to 300,000 clones, roughly 8% of them seen only once. The sequencing input was central memory CD4+ T cells from blood. The receptors were gathered from a woman between 18 and 29 years old in good health.

This clone was counted only a few times. The chain combines TRBV7-8 with TRBJ2-7; no reliable D call. The CDR3 sequence is 14 residues long. Trimming left V 1 base short and J 3 bases short, with 10 bases between. Germline V lookup: CDR1 SGHVS, CDR2 FQNEAQ. For the CDR3, the DNA is TGTGCCAGCAGCTTAGGCCTCACCTACTACGAGCAGTACTTC. This gives the protein CASSLGLTYYEQYF. Combining the CDR3 with reference TRBV7-8 and TRBJ2-7 gives the whole variable domain GAGVSQSPRYKVAKRGQDVALRCDPISGHVSLFWYQQALGQGPEFLTYFQNEAQLDKSGLPSDRFFAERPEGSVSTLKIQRTQQEDSAVYLCASSLGLTYYEQYFGPGTRLTVT.

The V gene is TRBV4-2, the J gene TRBJ1-2; TRBD1 might be the D (6 bases). This CDR3 is 16 amino acids long. CDR1 is LGHNA and CDR2 is YNFKEQ in the germline V gene. Trimming removed 2 bases from V and 6 bases from J, with 19 bases in between. The CDR3 nucleotides are TGTGCCAGCAGCCAACGAGGACATCAAGGGGGAGATGGCTACACCTTC. Amino acids: CASSQRGHQGGDGYTF.

This clone was counted only a few times. The chain couples TRBV5-1 to TRBJ2-3, with 10 bases identical to TRBD2. Germline assignment: CDR1 SGHRS and CDR2 YFSETQ. The CDR3 covers 15 residues. The V segment lost 3 bases and the J segment 2 bases; nucleotides outside the gene matches: 3. This CDR3 is CASSSSGRDTDTQYF. CDR3 sequence (DNA): TGCGCCAGCAGCTCTAGCGGGAGAGACACAGATACGCAGTATTTT.

The chain uses TRBV7-2 and TRBJ1-2, with D perhaps matching TRBD1 (6 bases). CDR3 length equals 13 residues. Germline assignment: CDR1 SGHTA and CDR2 FQGNSA. V was trimmed by 5 bases and J by 7 bases, leaving 14 bases between them. The CDR3 loop reads CASSTRGIGGYTF. In nucleotides, the CDR3 is TGTGCCAGCAGCACCAGGGGAATAGGTGGCTACACCTTC.

Notes on this clone: A read error may explain this, as a much larger clone is one base away. The genes are TRBV7-9 and TRBJ1-1; D remains ambiguous. Germline CDR1 SEHNR, CDR2 FQNEAQ (reference sequence). V dropped 1 base and J dropped 0 bases, with 3 bases sitting between them. This CDR3 is built from 13 residues. The CDR3 nucleotides are TGTGCCAGCAGCTTAGTTGTGAACACTGAAGCTTTCTTT. Protein: CASSLVVNTEAFF.

J is TRBJ1-2 and V is TRBV2; D gene ambiguous. Germline CDR1 and CDR2: SNHLY and FYNNEI. The CDR3 extends over 14 amino acids. V lost 3 bases and J lost 8, with 16 bases in between. DNA for the CDR3: TGTGCCAGCAGTGAGGGAGCTGATGGGAGAGGCTACACCTTC. Translating it yields CASSEGADGRGYTF.

With regard to this clone: The same CDR3 can be traced to other DNA sequences in this sample. The chain recombines TRBV7-9 with TRBJ1-2, with D possibly matching TRBD1 (6 bases). Germline V gives CDR1 SEHNR, CDR2 FQNEAQ (reference sequence). V shed 1 base and J shed 5 bases, with 8 bases lying between them. CDR3 length equals 13 residues. Written as DNA, the CDR3 is TGTGCCAGCAGCTTAGGTCAGGGGTATGGCTACACCTTC. This encodes CASSLGQGYGYTF.

The chain carries TRBV14 and TRBJ2-5, with 11 nucleotides matching TRBD2. This CDR3 spans 17 amino acids. Germline loops: CDR1 SGHDN, CDR2 FVKESK. J lost 0 bases, V lost 3 bases, and 6 bases had no gene match. DNA of the CDR3: TGTGCCAGCAGCCACAACCCGGGACTAGCGGACCAAGAGACCCAGTACTTC. It translates to CASSHNPGLADQETQYF. The full variable domain, in which reference TRBV14 and TRBJ2-5 provide the parts outside the CDR3, is EAGVTQFPSHSVIEKGQTVTLRCDPISGHDNLYWYRRVMGKEIKFLLHFVKESKQDESGMPNNRFLAERTGGTYSTLKVQPAELEDSGVYFCASSHNPGLADQETQYFGPGTRLLVL.

The chain is built from TRBV29-1 and TRBJ2-3; D call uncertain. Looked up from germline, CDR1 is SQVTM and CDR2 is ANQGSEA. V dropped 4 bases and J dropped 2 bases, with 7 bases sitting between them. The CDR3 has 12 amino acids. CDR3 nucleotides: TGCAGCGTTGTGGTTGACACAGATACGCAGTATTTT. Amino acid sequence: CSVVVDTDTQYF.

This clone was detected ten times or more. The CDR3 is CASSSQAGTSTDTQYF. The CDR3 region has the DNA TGTGCCAGCAGCTCGCAGGCCGGGACTTCAACAGATACGCAGTATTTT. The chain is built from TRBV7-2 and TRBJ2-3; maybe TRBD2 (6 bases). The V and J ends lost 4 bases and 3 bases respectively, with 17 bases between them. The CDR3 length is 16 residues. The germline V gene encodes CDR1 SGHTA and CDR2 FQGNSA.

This chain joins TRBV9 and TRBJ2-5; 10 bases match TRBD2. Germline CDR1 is SGDLS and CDR2 is YYNGEE. The V segment lost 4 bases and the J segment 5 bases; nucleotides outside the gene matches: 8. The CDR3 totals 15 residues. In nucleotides, the CDR3 is TGTGCCAGCAGCACGCTAGCGGGAGCGTCCGAGACCCAGTACTTC. Amino acids: CASSTLAGASETQYF.

This clone was counted ten times or more. This rearrangement joins TRBV7-2 to TRBJ2-2, with 7 bases that match TRBD2. Germline values: CDR1 SGHTA, CDR2 FQGNSA. Trimming cost V 3 bases and J 7 bases; bases outside gene matches: 2. The CDR3 sequence is 13 residues long. In DNA form, the CDR3 reads TGTGCCAGCAGCTTTACTAGCGTCGGGGAGCTGTTTTTT. It encodes CASSFTSVGELFF.

This clone has just a few counts. The J gene is TRBJ1-5, the V gene TRBV2, with TRBD1 matching 8 bases. The CDR3 contains 13 residues. Germline lookup yields CDR1 SNHLY and CDR2 FYNNEI. With 6 bases clipped from V and 7 bases from J, the junction kept 5 bases outside the gene matches. The CDR3 spells CASRDRASQPQHF. CDR3 coding DNA: TGTGCCAGCAGGGACAGGGCTAGCCAGCCCCAGCATTTT.

This clone was counted a few times. The chain has TRBV2 and TRBJ1-5; no clear D gene. Germline CDR1 is SNHLY and CDR2 is FYNNEI. The CDR3 is 16 amino acids. The V end lost 2 bases, the J end lost 2 bases, and 13 bases lay between the germline ends. CDR3 residues: CASSEKPGSRNQPQHF. CDR3 nucleotide sequence: TGTGCCAGCAGTGAAAAGCCAGGTTCCCGCAATCAGCCCCAGCATTTT.

Only a few counts were recorded for this clone. The rearrangement links TRBV29-1 to TRBJ2-5; 9 bases map to TRBD2. J was trimmed by 5 bases and V by 6 bases; bases with no gene match: 7. The CDR3 is 13 residues long. The germline V gene has CDR1 SQVTM and CDR2 ANQGSEA. The chain's CDR3 is CSVRGTSRETQYF. The CDR3 bases are TGCAGCGTGAGAGGGACTAGCCGGGAGACCCAGTACTTC. Supplemented by reference TRBV29-1 and TRBJ2-5, the full variable domain reads SAVISQKPSRDICQRGTSLTIQCQVDSQVTMMFWYRQQPGQSLTLIATANQGSEATYESGFVIDKFPISRPNLTFSTLTVSNMSPEDSSIYLCSVRGTSRETQYFGPGTRLLVL.

The table lists this clone with a few counts. The chain couples TRBV20-1 to TRBJ2-3, with D perhaps matching TRBD1 or TRBD2 (5 bases each). CDR1 is DFQATT and CDR2 is SNEGSKA in the germline V gene (reference sequence). The CDR3 loop spans 11 amino acids. V lost 5 bases, J lost 8 bases, and 11 bases lay in between. The CDR3 sequence: CSAGGLGTQYF. CDR3 sequence (DNA): TGCAGTGCTGGGGGTCTCGGTACGCAGTATTTT.

This clone has more than one count but fewer than ten. The chain links TRBV5-1 to TRBJ2-7, with 8 bases that match TRBD1. The CDR3 runs 17 residues. The V and J ends lost 4 bases and 3 bases, in that order; junction bases with no gene match: 15. Germline V gives CDR1 SGHRS, CDR2 YFSETQ. The CDR3 loop reads CASSPRRGQGSVYEQYF. The CDR3 DNA reads TGCGCCAGCAGCCCGCGTCGTGGACAGGGAAGCGTCTACGAGCAGTACTTC.